One and the same sample provided the 8 T cell receptor beta chains below, sequenced in a study of CD8 T cells in Susac syndrome. Reverse transcription of roughly 0.45 to 1 ug RNA used random hexamers. One entry per CDR3 protein results from TCRdb running MiXCR on the immunoSEQ multiplex PCR reads. The repertoire holds around 160,000 distinct CDR3 sequences, around 95% seen once, with more than 0.11% in the top ten. Sequencing was carried out using CD4+ T cells from PBMCs. Receptor source: a human donor in good health.

The genes are TRBV3-1 and TRBJ2-3; D unresolved. The CDR3 is 12 amino acids. V gave up 2 bases and J gave up 2 bases, with 2 bases separating them. Germline V lookup: CDR1 LGHDT, CDR2 YNNKEL (reference sequence). CDR3 protein: CASSQTTDTQYF. The CDR3 nucleotides are TGTGCCAGCAGCCAAACCACAGATACGCAGTATTTT.

V is TRBV12-3 or TRBV12-4 and J is TRBJ1-5; 7 bases fit TRBD1. The CDR3 length is 13 residues. The V segment lost 2 bases and the J segment 11 bases; nucleotides outside the gene matches: 6. The CDR3 reads CASSLRGLVAQHF. CDR3 DNA sequence: TGTGCCAGCAGTTTAAGGGGGCTTGTGGCCCAGCATTTT.

The chain has TRBV4-1 and TRBJ1-1; D remains unclear. V was shortened by 0 bases and J by 0 bases, with 5 bases between the two germline ends. CDR1 MGHRA and CDR2 YSYEKL come from the germline V gene. The CDR3 is 14 amino acids. The CDR3 spells CASSQENLNTEAFF. Written as DNA, the CDR3 is TGCGCCAGCAGCCAAGAAAACTTGAACACTGAAGCTTTCTTT.

V is TRBV18 and J is TRBJ1-1; the D is unclear. V was cut by 3 bases and J by 0 bases, with 11 bases left in between. This CDR3 comprises 15 residues. Germline CDR1 is KGHSH and CDR2 is LQKENI. The CDR3 DNA sequence: TGTGCCAGCTCACCTCGAGTATCCATGAACACTGAAGCTTTCTTT. This translates into CASSPRVSMNTEAFF.

In regard to this clonotype: One end of the junction varies from germline; a read error may be responsible. The chain joins TRBV6-1 to TRBJ2-3, with 7 bases aligning to TRBD1. The CDR3 sequence is 14 residues long. Per germline, CDR1 MNHNS and CDR2 SASEGT. The CDR3 loop is CASGQGVLTNTQYF. The CDR3 coding sequence is TGTGCCAGCGGTCAGGGGGTTCTCACAAATACGCAGTATTTT.

V gene TRBV5-1 combines with J gene TRBJ1-2, with 8 bases aligning to TRBD1. Trimming cost V 3 bases and J 3 bases; bases outside gene matches: 4. Germline values: CDR1 SGHRS, CDR2 YFSETQ. This CDR3 has 14 residues. In DNA form, the CDR3 reads TGCGCCAGCAGCTCGGCGGGACAGGACTATGGCTACACCTTC. Translation gives CASSSAGQDYGYTF.

The gene calls are TRBV5-1 and TRBJ2-5; D is uncertain. CDR3 length: 12 residues. Between the trimmed V and J ends, which lost 5 bases and 5 bases, there was a span of 10 bases. In germline, CDR1 is SGHRS, CDR2 YFSETQ. CDR3 loop: CASRENGETQYF. The CDR3 DNA reads as TGCGCCAGCAGAGAGAACGGGGAGACCCAGTACTTC.

The chain joins TRBV3-1 to TRBJ1-2; maybe TRBD1 (6 bases). This CDR3 comprises 13 residues. V lost 6 bases and J lost 4, with 12 bases in between. CDR1 and CDR2 from the germline V gene are LGHDT and YNNKEL (reference sequence). The CDR3 bases are TGTGCCAGCAGAAGAGGACAGCTCTATGGCTACACCTTC. Its translation: CASRRGQLYGYTF. Based on the CDR3 plus reference TRBV3-1 and TRBJ1-2, the full variable domain is DTAVSQTPKYLVTQMGNDKSIKCEQNLGHDTMYWYKQDSKKFLKIMFSYNNKELIINETVPNRFSPKSPDKAHLNLHINSLELGDSAVYFCASRRGQLYGYTFGSGTRLTVV.